This TCR beta chain is drawn from a study of CD8 T cells in Susac syndrome. Overall study: Patients with Susac syndrome were therapy-naive, taking corticosteroids, with some also receiving intravenous immunoglobulin, or taking intravenous immunoglobulin alone at the time their blood was drawn.

Random hexamers served to reverse transcribe about 0.5 to 1 ug RNA. TCR beta CDR3 was amplified by immunoSEQ multiplex PCR. This amplification extended across 54 Vbeta and 13 Jbeta segments. TCRdb called the immunoSEQ multiplex PCR reads again in MiXCR, with one record for every CDR3 protein. The sample lists 100,000 to 110,000 distinct CDR3 sequences, around 95% occurring once. Whole-study results and caveats: TEMRA cells and active patients showed peak Susac CD8+ clonal expansion.

A few counts support this clonotype. The antigen is unknown. Material for sequencing was CD8+ T cells from PBMCs. The source of this sequence is a human donor with Susac syndrome.

CDR3 in DNA: TGTGCCAGCAGAGGTACCGGGGAGACCCAGTACTTC. Its protein is CASRGTGETQYF. This chain joins TRBV11-2 and TRBJ2-5; D not resolved. CDR1 is SGHAT and CDR2 is FQNNGV in the germline V gene. Trimming left V 6 bases short and J 5 bases short, with 10 bases between. CDR3 size: 12 residues. Combining the CDR3 with reference TRBV11-2 and TRBJ2-5 gives the whole variable domain EAGVAQSPRYKIIEKRQSVAFWCNPISGHATLYWYQQILGQGPKLLIQFQNNGVVDDSQLPKDRFSAERLKGVDSTLKIQPAKLEDSAVYLCASRGTGETQYFGPGTRLLVL.